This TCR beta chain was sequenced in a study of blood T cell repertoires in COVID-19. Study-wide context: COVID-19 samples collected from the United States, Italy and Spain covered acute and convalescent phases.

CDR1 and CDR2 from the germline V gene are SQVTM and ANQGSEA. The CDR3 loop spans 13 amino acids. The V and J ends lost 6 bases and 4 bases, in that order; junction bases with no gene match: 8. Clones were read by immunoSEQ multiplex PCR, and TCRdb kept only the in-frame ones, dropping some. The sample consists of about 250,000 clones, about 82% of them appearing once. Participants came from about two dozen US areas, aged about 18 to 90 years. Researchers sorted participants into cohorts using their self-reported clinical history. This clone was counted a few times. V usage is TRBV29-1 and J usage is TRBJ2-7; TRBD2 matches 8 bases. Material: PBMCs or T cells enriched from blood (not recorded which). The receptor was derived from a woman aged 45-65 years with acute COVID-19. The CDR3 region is CSVNLGGGYEQYF. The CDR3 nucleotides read TGCAGCGTAAACTTAGGCGGGGGGTACGAGCAGTACTTC.